These 9 T cell receptor beta chains originate from one sample sequenced in a study of shared T cell receptors in the human thymus. Sequencing was performed with immunoSEQ multiplex PCR; in TCRdb, only in-frame clones are kept and a portion is missing. The table records a few hundred thousand clones, roughly 94% of them present only once. Sequenced: thymocytes. These receptors were taken from a human donor.

This clone was recorded once. The V call is TRBV29-1, the J call TRBJ1-5; weak D call: TRBD1 (5 bases). Germline assignment: CDR1 SQVTM and CDR2 ANQGSEA. This CDR3 region has 15 residues. Trimming pared 6 bases from V and 7 bases from J, leaving 22 bases between. The CDR3 DNA follows: TGCAGCGTCCTTTTTGGCCTCACCCCAGGGCAGCCCCAGCATTTT. This translates into CSVLFGLTPGQPQHF.

J is TRBJ2-3 and V is TRBV7-9, with no clear D. V dropped 8 bases and J dropped 3 bases, with 9 bases sitting between them. From germline, CDR1 is SEHNR and CDR2 FQNEAQ (reference sequence). This CDR3 contains 12 residues. CDR3 DNA sequence: TGTGCCAGCTGTGGTTTGACAGATACGCAGTATTTT. Translated, it gives CASCGLTDTQYF.

This chain joins TRBV19 and TRBJ2-5; tentatively, D is TRBD1 (5 bases). The germline V gene encodes CDR1 LNHDA and CDR2 SQIVND (reference sequence). Trimming removed 5 bases from V and 5 bases from J, with 24 bases in between. The CDR3 has 17 residues. The CDR3 DNA is TGTGCCAGTAGTCTTAAGAGGCCAGGGCCATCTAGGGAGACCCAGTACTTC. Translated, it gives CASSLKRPGPSRETQYF.

The chain recombines TRBV30 with TRBJ2-7, with D possibly matching TRBD2 (6 bases). The length of the CDR3 is 13 residues. Germline V CDR1 and CDR2: GTSNPN, SVGIG (reference sequence). The V gene lost 5 bases and the J gene lost 3 bases, with 14 bases spanning the gap. CDR3 nucleotide sequence: TGTGCCTGGGAAGACGGGAGAGACTACGAGCAGTACTTC. It codes for CAWEDGRDYEQYF.

The V call is TRBV11-2, the J call TRBJ2-1; 9 bases map to TRBD2. Trimming removed 5 bases from V and 5 bases from J; junction bases left unmatched: 10. Germline CDR1 and CDR2: SGHAT and FQNNGV. The CDR3 is made up of 16 amino acids. As DNA, the CDR3 is TGTGCCAGCAGCGCCAGACTAGCGGCTAAGGACAATGAGCAGTTCTTC. It encodes CASSARLAAKDNEQFF. Full variable domain (rest looked up from reference TRBV11-2 and TRBJ2-1): EAGVAQSPRYKIIEKRQSVAFWCNPISGHATLYWYQQILGQGPKLLIQFQNNGVVDDSQLPKDRFSAERLKGVDSTLKIQPAKLEDSAVYLCASSARLAAKDNEQFFGPGTRLTVL.

The rearrangement joins TRBV6-1 to TRBJ2-6; 7 nucleotides line up with TRBD1. The CDR3 is 15 residues long. Germline CDR1 MNHNS, CDR2 SASEGT. After removal of 5 bases from V and 2 bases from J, the junction contained 3 bases not matched to a gene. The CDR3 DNA sequence: TGTGCCAGCAGTAACCAGGGGGCTGGGGCCAACGTCCTGACTTTC. Protein sequence: CASSNQGAGANVLTF.

The chain carries TRBV7-3 and TRBJ2-5; no reliable D call. The CDR3 consists of 15 residues. Germline loops: CDR1 SGHTA, CDR2 FQGTGA. The V end was cut by 2 bases, the J end by 3 bases, with 13 bases between. The CDR3 loop reads CASSLGPGEEETQYF. CDR3 DNA: TGTGCCAGCAGCTTAGGACCTGGCGAGGAAGAGACCCAGTACTTC.

The CDR3 nucleotides read TGTGCCAGCAGTATAACAAACCCCGCGCAGGGACGAGACCCCTTGTCGCGAAACACCATATATTTT. Translated: CASSITNPAQGRDPLSRNTIYF. This chain links TRBV27 with TRBJ1-3; a weak D match, TRBD1 (5 bases). V lost 5 bases, J lost 5 bases, and 37 bases lay in between. The CDR3 consists of 22 residues. Germline CDR1 and CDR2: MNHEY and SMNVEV (reference sequence).

The CDR3 DNA reads as TGTGCCATCAGTGCCGAGACCCGCCTCCGTGGGTCGAAACTGTTTTTT. This gives the protein CAISAETRLRGSKLFF. The chain combines TRBV10-3 with TRBJ1-4; D is undetermined. Trimming removed 4 bases at V and 11 bases at J, with 23 bases between. The CDR3 is 16 residues long. Germline V gene sequence: CDR1 ENHRY, CDR2 SYGVKD.